This T cell receptor beta chain was documented in a study of cytomegalovirus exposure and HLA in healthy donors. The study's findings and limits: Per a later analysis, about 15,000 TCR beta sequences showed association with HLA alleles at 0.05 false discovery rate. The study dropped some indistinguishable V segments, TRBV6-2 and TRBV6-3 among them.

The PCR was carried out with 60 Vbeta primers and 13 Jbeta primers. Profiled with immunoSEQ multiplex PCR; TCRdb holds only in-frame clones, not every one. The sample carries about 63,000 clones, 85% to 90% recorded once. On this clone itself: The antigen remains undetermined.

The CDR3 extends over 15 amino acids. Germline loops: CDR1 MGHRA, CDR2 YSYEKL. The V gene end was trimmed by 4 bases and the J gene end by 7 bases; junction bases not matched to a gene: 8. The chain employs TRBV4-1 and TRBJ2-1; TRBD2 matches 9 bases. This TCR was sampled from a woman aged 25 to 39 in good health and CMV-seropositive. Sequencing was done on a sample of PBMCs. Written as DNA, the CDR3 is TGCGCCAGCAGCCCGCGGTATAGCGGGAGTAATGAGCAGTTCTTC. Protein: CASSPRYSGSNEQFF.